The source of this T cell receptor beta chain is a study (dated by TCRdb to the early 2010s). V loses 4 bases at its end and J loses 3 bases; junction bases beyond the gene matches: 8. For CDR1 and CDR2, the germline V gene (reference sequence) lists SEHNR and FQNEAQ. The CDR3 spans 17 residues, from the cysteine through the phenylalanine. Only CDR3 DNA remains: 51 bases, in frame from the first base. The reads were generated on an Illumina Genome Analyzer IIx. TCRdb passed the public sequencing reads through fastp at Q25 and MiXCR, retaining productive beta sequences. Each CDR3 protein gets just one entry, which takes the most common genes and DNA from the rows behind it. The table for this sample lists over 14,000 distinct CDR3 sequences; approximately 34% of them were counted only once. The ten largest clones capture 15% to 20% of the sample. This clonotype was seen a handful of times. Its specific antigen is unknown. No quality values exist for individual bases; no much larger clone is one base distant.

Sequences were obtained from blood. The clonotype comes from a human donor. This sequence uses TRBV7-9 and TRBJ2-7, with 14 bases in between that match TRBD2. The CDR3 sequence is CASSSNTGTSGSYEQYF. The nucleotides are TGTGCCAGCAGCTCGAATACCGGGACTAGCGGGAGCTACGAGCAGTACTTC. With all but the CDR3 taken from the reference TRBV7-9 and TRBJ2-7 genes, the full variable domain is: DTGVSQNPRHKITKRGQNVTFRCDPISEHNRLYWYRQTLGQGPEFLTYFQNEAQLEKSRLLSDRFSAERPKGSFSTLEIQRTEQGDSAMYLCASSSNTGTSGSYEQYFGPGTRLTVT.